In its sample, the clone carrying this TCR beta chain was seen many times. Its antigen remains unknown. These data come from a study of T cells in Graves' hyperthyroidism and ophthalmopathy. J gave up 3 bases and V 4 bases, and 4 bases lay outside the gene matches. There are 14 residues in the CDR3. Germline V gene lookup returns CDR1 MNHEY and CDR2 SMNVEV (reference sequence). RNA transcripts provided the source from which TCR beta CDR3 regions were amplified. A set of HTBI primers served as the primers for a first-round RT-PCR of the TCR CDR3. Using its own MiXCR run on the multiplex PCR reads, TCRdb lists one record per CDR3 protein. The sample shows under 350,000 distinct CDR3 sequences, 15% to 20% of them seen only once. Study-level results: Blood shared most expanded thyroid clonotypes above 0.001. Ophthalmopathy, which appeared later, was predicted by the model a median about 6 months before onset.

This TCR was recovered from an older woman with Graves' ophthalmopathy. Sequenced sample: blood. V gene TRBV27 combines with J gene TRBJ2-7, with 9 positions matching TRBD2. CDR3 loop: CASSYRGRGYEQYF. The CDR3 nucleotides are TGTGCCAGCAGTTATCGCGGGAGGGGCTACGAGCAGTACTTC.